The entry that follows covers one T cell receptor (delta chain) sequence. A read error likely explains why the TCRdb protein, taken from a much larger clone, differs from this DNA's translation at residue 3; the protein shown is translated from the DNA. Germline V gives CDR1 GEAIGNYY, CDR2 EKD. V gave up 7 bases and J gave up 0 bases; unmatched junction bases: 10. The CDR3 is 18 residues long. TCRdb re-identified clones in the reads via CATT. The sample consists of 15,000 or so delta-chain clones, 7.3% of them appearing once. The sample originates from a study of gamma-delta chains in newborns, infants, children. In the study overall: Polyclonal expansion of innate γδ T cells after birth follows microbial exposure.

The V gene is TRDV2, the J gene TRDJ3; 8 bases are a match to TRDD3. The sample consisted of blood. The TCR sequence derives from a child who was a newborn, infant or young child, either healthy, febrile or measles-vaccinated (not recorded which). The CDR3 sequence: CAWDVLGVSSWDTRQMFF. For the CDR3, the DNA is TGTGCCTGGGACGTACTGGGGGTAAGCTCCTGGGACACCCGACAGATGTTTTTC.